The clone carrying this T cell receptor (beta chain) has only a few counts. At sampling all donors were nominally healthy, likely with unrecorded immune exposures. The data derive from a study of cytomegalovirus exposure and HLA in healthy donors. Overall study context: Earlier, almost 120 million unique TCR beta sequences were recovered from some 200 million T cells by an analysis.

The study ran its PCR with 60 Vbeta and 13 Jbeta primers. This table comes from immunoSEQ multiplex PCR, and its TCRdb copy is limited to in-frame clones, with some not included. Seen here are approximately 150,000 clones, around four fifths observed once, and the top ten hold less than 1.5%. CDR1 SGHAT and CDR2 FQNNGV come from the germline V gene. V was clipped by 5 bases and J by 6 bases, with 14 bases between them. This CDR3 has 13 residues. The sample comprised PBMCs. The V and J genes are TRBV11-2 and TRBJ2-7; D perhaps matches TRBD2 (5 bases). The TCR comes from a woman aged 25 to 39 in good health and CMV-seropositive. The CDR3 DNA reads TGTGCCAGCAGCCTATCTCGGGGAAGCGAGCAGTACTTC. Residues: CASSLSRGSEQYF.